These 5 T cell receptor beta chains were all obtained from the same sample, sequenced in a study of blood T cell repertoires in COVID-19 (dated by TCRdb to about 2020). Library preparation employed the immunoSEQ multiplex PCR assay. TCRdb took this table from immuneACCESS and kept in-frame rearrangements with V and J called. Such tables lack part of the clones; where checked against another copy, unresolved V genes explain under half of the gap, and the rest is unexplained. The sample table shows 250,000 to 300,000 clones, and roughly 84% are seen once. The top ten clones comprise around 4% of the sample. Sample: peripheral blood. Receptors originate from a man in his sixties with acute or convalescent COVID-19.

This chain connects TRBV9 to TRBJ1-2; 7 nucleotides match TRBD1. This CDR3 comprises 20 residues. Germline loops: CDR1 SGDLS, CDR2 YYNGEE. The ends lost 0 bases at V and 4 bases at J; junction bases unmatched: 21. The CDR3 DNA sequence: TGTGCCAGCAGCGTAGCTCCTATGACAGGGAAGAGGGGCTATGGCTATGGCTACACCTTC. Its translation: CASSVAPMTGKRGYGYGYTF.

The V call is TRBV7-9, the J call TRBJ2-3; D ambiguous. V lost 7 bases to trimming and J lost 2 bases, with 7 bases between them. The CDR3 totals 12 residues. In germline, CDR1 is SEHNR, CDR2 FQNEAQ (reference sequence). The CDR3 nucleotides read TGTGCCAGCACCTTTATCACAGATACGCAGTATTTT. Translation: CASTFITDTQYF. Full variable domain (remainder filled in from reference TRBV7-9 and TRBJ2-3): DTGVSQNPRHKITKRGQNVTFRCDPISEHNRLYWYRQTLGQGPEFLTYFQNEAQLEKSRLLSDRFSAERPKGSFSTLEIQRTEQGDSAMYLCASTFITDTQYFGPGTRLTVL.

The chain has TRBV5-4 and TRBJ1-1; D ambiguous. V lost 3 bases and J lost 4, with 10 bases in between. Germline lookup yields CDR1 SGHNT and CDR2 YYREEE (reference sequence). The CDR3 covers 13 residues. The CDR3 region has the DNA TGTGCCAGCAGCTCGGAGGTGGGCACTGAAGCTTTCTTT. Translation: CASSSEVGTEAFF. Together with reference TRBV5-4 and TRBJ1-1, the CDR3 gives the full variable domain: ETGVTQSPTHLIKTRGQQVTLRCSSQSGHNTVSWYQQALGQGPQFIFQYYREEENGRGNFPPRFSGLQFPNYSSELNVNALELDDSALYLCASSSEVGTEAFFGQGTRLTVV.

This CDR3 reads CASSPIGTANTEAFF. DNA of the CDR3: TGTGCCAGCAGTCCCATCGGGACAGCGAACACTGAAGCTTTCTTT. This chain joins TRBV7-2 and TRBJ1-1, with 7 bases identical to TRBD1. V trimming: 6 bases; J trimming: 1 base; junction bases outside the gene matches: 8. This CDR3 is built from 15 residues. CDR1 and CDR2 from the germline V gene are SGHTA and FQGNSA. The entire variable domain, with the rest obtained from reference TRBV7-2 and TRBJ1-1, is as follows: GAGVSQSPSNKVTEKGKDVELRCDPISGHTALYWYRQSLGQGLEFLIYFQGNSAPDKSGLPSDRFSAERTGGSVSTLTIQRTQQEDSAVYLCASSPIGTANTEAFFGQGTRLTVV.

The gene calls are TRBV18 and TRBJ2-5; D not resolved. In germline, CDR1 is KGHSH, CDR2 LQKENI. The CDR3 is 13 amino acids. The V end lost 6 bases, the J end lost 2 bases, and 10 bases lay between the germline ends. CDR3 sequence reads: CASSPNRQETQYF. CDR3 coding DNA: TGTGCCAGCTCTCCTAATCGGCAAGAGACCCAGTACTTC. The entire variable domain, with the rest obtained from reference TRBV18 and TRBJ2-5, is as follows: NAGVMQNPRHLVRRRGQEARLRCSPMKGHSHVYWYRQLPEEGLKFMVYLQKENIIDESGMPKERFSAEFPKEGPSILRIQQVVRGDSAAYFCASSPNRQETQYFGPGTRLLVL.